This entry lists 27 T cell receptor beta chains sequenced from one sample in a study of regulatory T cells in long-lasting Graves disease. Specified time point: persistent/refractory GD, antithyroid drugs over 5 years with positive TRAb. Isolated PBMC RNA provided the starting material for the TCR library. Libraries of TCR beta came from iRepertoire HTBI primers plus Arm-PCR of CDR3 regions. TCRdb fed the multiplex PCR reads into MiXCR, producing one record per CDR3 protein. This sample has 650,000 to 700,000 distinct CDR3 sequences, with 25% to 30% found just once. The specimen was peripheral blood mononuclear cells (PBMCs), collected when the disease was refractory, from a patient treated with antithyroid drugs. Source of these receptors: a female donor with Graves disease.

As DNA, the CDR3 is TGCAGCGTTGAATTCAGCACAGATACGCAGTATTTT. It is translated as CSVEFSTDTQYF. The chain combines TRBV29-1 with TRBJ2-3; D unresolved. The CDR3 contains 12 residues. Germline V gene sequence: CDR1 SQVTM, CDR2 ANQGSEA. The V end was cut by 2 bases, the J end by 0 bases, with 3 bases between.

This clonotype was recorded a few times. The chain uses TRBV10-3 and TRBJ2-7, with TRBD1 identical over 8 bases. This CDR3 has 14 residues. The junction had 8 bases not matched to a gene; V was cut back by 3 bases and J by 7 bases. From germline, CDR1 is ENHRY and CDR2 SYGVKD. DNA for the CDR3: TGTGCCATCAGTGAAGGGACAGGACAGCGGGAGCAGTACTTC. Translated: CAISEGTGQREQYF.

The chain couples TRBV18 to TRBJ1-1; TRBD1 is a possible D gene (6 bases). The V and J ends lost 3 bases and 3 bases respectively, with 17 bases between them. The CDR3 contains 16 residues. CDR1 and CDR2 (germline): KGHSH, LQKENI. The CDR3, as DNA: TGTGCCAGCTCACCGCGATATTGGACAGTTGACACTGAAGCTTTCTTT. This encodes CASSPRYWTVDTEAFF.

In this sample, this clonotype turned up many times. The chain uses TRBV12-3 or TRBV12-4 and TRBJ2-7, with 8 bases fitting TRBD2. Losses at the gene ends were 3 bases for V and 5 bases for J; bases not matched to a gene: 9. The CDR3 is made up of 15 amino acids. The DNA for the CDR3 is TGTGCCAGCAGTTTCTGGGCAAGCGGGAGTAACGAGCAGTACTTC. Translating gives CASSFWASGSNEQYF.

The CDR3 sequence: CASRSRRSNQPQHF. DNA of the CDR3: TGTGCCAGTAGAAGTAGGAGGAGCAATCAGCCCCAGCATTTT. This chain links TRBV19 with TRBJ1-5; D is unresolved. V gave up 6 bases and J gave up 1 base, with 10 bases separating them. The V gene's germline CDR1 is LNHDA and CDR2 SQIVND (reference sequence). There are 14 residues in the CDR3.

The rearrangement links TRBV6-5 to TRBJ2-7, with 7 bases identical to TRBD1. Trimming cost V 4 bases and J 7 bases; bases outside gene matches: 16. The CDR3 covers 16 residues. CDR1 and CDR2 from the germline V gene are MNHEY and SVGAGI. CDR3 sequence: CASSFPQDRAVWEQYF. In DNA form, the CDR3 reads TGTGCCAGCAGTTTTCCCCAAGACAGGGCCGTCTGGGAGCAGTACTTC.

This clonotype was counted only a few times. The V and J genes are TRBV12-3 or TRBV12-4 and TRBJ2-2; D unresolved. The CDR3 totals 16 residues. The germline V and J ends were trimmed by 6 bases and 3 bases, with 17 bases remaining between them. CDR3 nucleotides: TGTGCCAGCAGAATTGCCGGAAGAACATACACCGGGGAGCTGTTTTTT. Translated, it gives CASRIAGRTYTGELFF.

Concerning this clonotype itself: Germline and junction disagree at one end, which may indicate a read error. The chain combines TRBV6-1 with TRBJ1-2, with a weak D call TRBD1 (5 bases). CDR1 is MNHNS and CDR2 is SASEGT in the germline V gene. The CDR3 has 13 amino acids. The DNA for the CDR3 is TGTGCCATCCGGGACGTAGCTAACTATGGCTACTCCTTC. It translates to CAIRDVANYGYSF.

There are many counts of this clonotype. This chain uses TRBV20-1 with TRBJ1-4; D not certain. Between the trimmed V and J ends, which lost 6 bases and 0 bases, there was a span of 2 bases. This CDR3 region has 11 residues. Germline V gene sequence: CDR1 DFQATT, CDR2 SNEGSKA (reference sequence). The CDR3 DNA sequence: TGCAGTGCGGCAACTAATGAAAAACTGTTTTTT. The encoded protein is CSAATNEKLFF.

J is TRBJ2-7 and V is TRBV7-3; TRBD1 matches 12 bases. The length of the CDR3 is 15 residues. Germline V gene data show CDR1 as SGHTA and CDR2 as FQGTGA. V lost 3 bases and J lost 8; bases outside the gene matches: 8. CDR3 region: CASSLGTGGYLQQYF. The CDR3 DNA reads TGTGCCAGCAGCTTGGGGACAGGGGGCTATCTACAGCAGTACTTC. Together with reference TRBV7-3 and TRBJ2-7, the CDR3 gives the full variable domain: GAGVSQTPSNKVTEKGKYVELRCDPISGHTALYWYRQSLGQGPEFLIYFQGTGAADDSGLPNDRFFAVRPEGSVSTLKIQRTERGDSAVYLCASSLGTGGYLQQYFGPGTRLTVT.

The V and J genes are TRBV6-1 and TRBJ2-2; no reliable D call. Germline V gene sequence: CDR1 MNHNS, CDR2 SASEGT. Trimming pared 6 bases from V and 10 bases from J, leaving 9 bases between. This CDR3 is built from 11 residues. The CDR3 nucleotides read TGTGCCAGCAGCCGTTACCTGGAGCTGTTTTTT. It translates to CASSRYLELFF.

This chain links TRBV5-1 with TRBJ1-1; no definite D call. Germline V gene lookup returns CDR1 SGHRS and CDR2 YFSETQ. CDR3 length: 14 residues. Trimming cost V 4 bases and J 3 bases, with 13 bases left between them. The CDR3 here is CASSQDHADTEAFF. The CDR3 DNA is TGCGCCAGCAGCCAGGACCACGCGGACACTGAAGCTTTCTTT.

This clonotype has ten or more counts. The chain joins TRBV2 to TRBJ1-1; 9 positions match TRBD1. The CDR3 is made up of 17 amino acids. Germline CDR1 and CDR2: SNHLY and FYNNEI. The V and J ends lost 1 base and 7 bases, in that order; junction bases with no gene match: 13. Here the CDR3 DNA reads TGTGCCAGCAGTGAAGACTGGGACAGGGCCCAAAACTTTGAAGCTTTCTTT. It encodes CASSEDWDRAQNFEAFF. Combining the CDR3 with reference TRBV2 and TRBJ1-1 gives the whole variable domain EPEVTQTPSHQVTQMGQEVILRCVPISNHLYFYWYRQILGQKVEFLVSFYNNEISEKSEIFDDQFSVERPDGSNFTLKIRSTKLEDSAMYFCASSEDWDRAQNFEAFFGQGTRLTVV.

This clonotype has more than one count but fewer than ten. The rearrangement uses TRBV12-5 and TRBJ2-2; 8 nucleotides line up with TRBD2. The CDR3 sequence is 16 residues long. J was trimmed by 0 bases and V by 5 bases; bases with no gene match: 5. The germline CDR1 and CDR2 sequences are LGHNT and FRNRAP. CDR3 region: CASGRAGGPNTGELFF. CDR3 nucleotides: TGTGCTAGTGGTCGGGCGGGGGGACCGAACACCGGGGAGCTGTTTTTT.

The chain has TRBV7-2 and TRBJ1-2, with 8 bases lining up with TRBD1. The CDR3 contains 13 residues. V shed 5 bases, J shed 8 bases, and the junction held 7 bases outside the gene matches. Germline lookup yields CDR1 SGHTA and CDR2 FQGNSA. As DNA, the CDR3 is TGTGCCAGCAGCGCGGACAGGGATCGCGGCTACACCTTC. This gives the protein CASSADRDRGYTF. Looking up the rest from reference TRBV7-2 and TRBJ1-2 gives the full variable domain: GAGVSQSPSNKVTEKGKDVELRCDPISGHTALYWYRQSLGQGLEFLIYFQGNSAPDKSGLPSDRFSAERTGGSVSTLTIQRTQQEDSAVYLCASSADRDRGYTFGSGTRLTVV.

This clonotype occurred many times. V and J are TRBV29-1 and TRBJ1-1; D not certain. Between the trimmed V and J ends, which lost 6 bases and 3 bases, there was a span of 8 bases. Looked up from germline, CDR1 is SQVTM and CDR2 is ANQGSEA. The CDR3 is 11 amino acids. CDR3 coding DNA: TGCAGCGTCCTGACTTACACTGAAGCTTTCTTT. It specifies CSVLTYTEAFF.

The rearrangement joins TRBV25-1 to TRBJ1-1; D might be TRBD1 (5 bases). In germline, CDR1 is MGHDK, CDR2 SYGVNS. V was pared by 7 bases and J by 1 base, with 13 bases between. The CDR3 has 14 residues. The CDR3 DNA reads as TGTGCCAGCAACAGTCTCGGACAGAACACTGAAGCTTTCTTT. It translates to CASNSLGQNTEAFF.

A word on this clonotype: This sequence may be a read error, since a much larger clone differs from it by one base. The gene calls are TRBV28 and TRBJ1-1, with 9 bases identical to TRBD1. Germline CDR1 and CDR2: MDHEN and SYDVKM. V lost 6 bases, J lost 7 bases, and 15 bases stayed unmatched. The CDR3 totals 16 residues. CDR3 nucleotide sequence: TGTGCCAGCAGAAGAAACACAGGGGGCGCGGGCATTGAAGCTTTCTTT. Amino acids: CASRRNTGGAGIEAFF.

The chain has TRBV7-2 and TRBJ2-4, with TRBD2 as a possible D gene (7 bases). This CDR3 has 15 amino acids. Germline V gene sequence: CDR1 SGHTA, CDR2 FQGNSA. V was shortened by 1 base and J by 9 bases, with 16 bases between the two germline ends. The CDR3 sequence: CASSLGGAGEGIQYF. The CDR3 coding sequence is TGTGCCAGCAGCTTAGGAGGAGCAGGGGAGGGCATTCAGTACTTC.

The sample holds one count of this clonotype. The rearrangement links TRBV19 to TRBJ2-2, with 10 positions matching TRBD2. This CDR3 contains 20 residues. Looked up from germline, CDR1 is LNHDA and CDR2 is SQIVND (reference sequence). V dropped 6 bases and J dropped 2; count of bases not matched to a gene: 18. The CDR3 DNA reads as TGTGCCAGTAGCTCGACGGGGAGAGTAGCGGGAGGTCCCAACACCGGGGAGCTGTTTTTT. The encoded protein is CASSSTGRVAGGPNTGELFF. Looking up the rest from reference TRBV19 and TRBJ2-2 gives the full variable domain: DGGITQSPKYLFRKEGQNVTLSCEQNLNHDAMYWYRQDPGQGLRLIYYSQIVNDFQKGDIAEGYSVSREKKESFPLTVTSAQKNPTAFYLCASSSTGRVAGGPNTGELFFGEGSRLTVL.

This clonotype was observed many times. The chain is built from TRBV6-1 and TRBJ1-5; 7 nucleotides align to TRBD1. CDR3 size: 14 residues. CDR1 is MNHNS and CDR2 is SASEGT in the germline V gene. V was clipped by 0 bases and J by 7 bases; unmatched bases: 3. The CDR3 spells CASSEARTGQPQHF. CDR3 DNA: TGTGCCAGCAGTGAAGCGCGGACAGGACAGCCCCAGCATTTT.

This clonotype was seen only a few times. J is TRBJ1-2 and V is TRBV29-1; no clear D. Germline CDR1 is SQVTM and CDR2 is ANQGSEA. CDR3 length: 14 amino acids. V lost 4 bases and J lost 0, with 12 bases in between. DNA for the CDR3: TGCAGCGTTGTGTACCCGGCAACTAACTATGGCTACACCTTC. Its translation: CSVVYPATNYGYTF.

The table lists this clonotype with a few counts. The V and J genes are TRBV5-1 and TRBJ1-2; no clear D. Between the trimmed V and J ends, which lost 4 bases and 4 bases, there was a span of 14 bases. The CDR3 length is 14 residues. CDR1 is SGHRS and CDR2 is YFSETQ in the germline V gene. The CDR3 loop is CASSVHPGVYGYTF. CDR3 nucleotide sequence: TGCGCCAGCAGCGTCCACCCAGGAGTCTATGGCTACACCTTC. Combining the CDR3 with reference TRBV5-1 and TRBJ1-2 gives the whole variable domain KAGVTQTPRYLIKTRGQQVTLSCSPISGHRSVSWYQQTPGQGLQFLFEYFSETQRNKGNFPGRFSGRQFSNSRSEMNVSTLELGDSALYLCASSVHPGVYGYTFGSGTRLTVV.

This clonotype was seen repeatedly, ten times or more. This rearrangement joins TRBV2 to TRBJ1-2; no reliable D call. V was pared by 1 base and J by 2 bases, with 5 bases between. The CDR3 consists of 13 residues. Germline V gene data show CDR1 as SNHLY and CDR2 as FYNNEI. CDR3 protein: CASSEGLNYGYTF. The CDR3 nucleotides are TGTGCCAGCAGTGAAGGTCTAAACTATGGCTACACCTTC.

This clonotype was seen repeatedly, ten times or more. The chain joins TRBV12-3 or TRBV12-4 to TRBJ1-2, with unresolved D. V gave up 2 bases and J gave up 5 bases, with 0 bases separating them. The CDR3 consists of 10 residues. CDR3 sequence reads: CASSLYGYTF. DNA for the CDR3: TGTGCCAGCAGTTTATATGGCTACACCTTC.

This clonotype was found many times. The chain employs TRBV27 and TRBJ2-7; D is uncertain. V lost 4 bases and J lost 0, with 7 bases in between. This CDR3 has 13 amino acids. Germline loops: CDR1 MNHEY, CDR2 SMNVEV (reference sequence). The CDR3 is CASSSPLSYEQYF. The CDR3 region has the DNA TGTGCCAGCAGTTCCCCTCTCTCCTACGAGCAGTACTTC.

The chain recombines TRBV7-2 with TRBJ2-3; 8 positions match TRBD1. V was clipped by 1 base and J by 4 bases; unmatched bases: 4. CDR3 size: 15 residues. The germline gives CDR1 SGHTA, CDR2 FQGNSA. The CDR3 bases are TGTGCCAGCAGCTTAGACGGACAGGGATCAGATACGCAGTATTTT. As protein: CASSLDGQGSDTQYF. Variable domain in full (rest from reference TRBV7-2 and TRBJ2-3): GAGVSQSPSNKVTEKGKDVELRCDPISGHTALYWYRQSLGQGLEFLIYFQGNSAPDKSGLPSDRFSAERTGGSVSTLTIQRTQQEDSAVYLCASSLDGQGSDTQYFGPGTRLTVL.